This T cell receptor (beta chain) derives from a study of T cells in Graves' hyperthyroidism and ophthalmopathy. RNA transcripts gave rise to amplified TCR beta CDR3 regions. In the first-round RT-PCR of the TCR CDR3, the HTBI primer set was used. TCRdb re-called the multiplex PCR reads with MiXCR, one entry per CDR3 protein. The sample consists of more than 550,000 distinct CDR3 sequences, 18% of them appearing once. General observations from the study: Progression to ophthalmopathy was predicted a median of roughly 6.5 months early.

This clonotype was counted many times. No antigen is known for it. Newly diagnosed hyperthyroidism patients aged 18 to 65 years had disease lasting under 2 months. Trimming took 0 bases from V and 4 from J, leaving 10 bases between them. Germline CDR1 is SGHRS and CDR2 is YFSETQ. The CDR3 spans 14 residues. This sequence originates from a woman in her 50s with Graves' hyperthyroidism that later progressed to Graves' ophthalmopathy. The genes are TRBV5-1 and TRBJ1-1; D gene ambiguous. The source material was blood. This CDR3 reads CASSLDPVSTEAFF. The DNA of the CDR3 is TGCGCCAGCAGCTTGGATCCGGTCTCCACTGAAGCTTTCTTT.